This T cell receptor (beta chain) was recovered during a study of T cells in Graves' hyperthyroidism and ophthalmopathy. This clonotype was recorded at least ten times. With V trimmed by 6 bases and J by 3 bases, 5 bases remained unmatched. This CDR3 is 14 amino acids long. Looked up from germline, CDR1 is MDHEN and CDR2 is SYDVKM. There were TCR beta CDR3 regions amplified from RNA transcripts. HTBI primers were employed in a first-round RT-PCR of the TCR CDR3. TCRdb re-called the multiplex PCR reads with MiXCR, one entry per CDR3 protein. The data contain approximately 300,000 distinct CDR3 sequences, approximately 18% of them seen just once; the ten biggest clones take up under 45%.

This sequence was found in a man between 50 and 59 years old with Graves' ophthalmopathy. What was sequenced was blood. V is TRBV28 and J is TRBJ1-1; 9 bases match TRBD1. The DNA of the CDR3 is TGTGCCAGCAGCTGGGACAGGGCAGACACTGAAGCTTTCTTT. The encoded protein is CASSWDRADTEAFF.